Detailed here is one TCR beta chain. The CDR3 spans 13 residues. Trimming took 3 bases from V and 2 from J, leaving 8 bases between them. CDR1 is MNHEY and CDR2 is SMNVEV in the germline V gene (reference sequence). This specimen comes from a study of T cell changes during pregnancy in multiple sclerosis. Sequencing was performed with immunoSEQ multiplex PCR; in TCRdb, only in-frame clones are kept and a portion is missing. This table has approximately 50,000 clones, roughly nine tenths appearing once. The clonotype originates from a female donor with multiple sclerosis, enrolled in a pregnancy study. Here the sequenced sample was CD8+ T cells from peripheral blood mononuclear cells, taken after pregnancy. The V and J genes are TRBV27 and TRBJ2-7; D is unresolved. The CDR3 DNA is TGTGCCAGCAGTTTTAACACAGCCTACGAGCAGTACTTC. Its protein product is CASSFNTAYEQYF.